One sample yielded the 25 T cell receptor beta chains listed below, sequenced in a study of control samples from healthy donors and cancer patients. The method was immunoSEQ multiplex PCR; TCRdb's version includes in-frame clones alone and lacks a portion of them. The sample carries roughly 90,000 clones, 90% to 95% recorded once. What was sequenced was blood. The receptors here all came from a woman in her 30s in good health.

The chain employs TRBV11-3 and TRBJ2-1; TRBD1 agrees at 8 bases. The CDR3 is 16 amino acids. The ends lost 4 bases at V and 3 bases at J; junction bases unmatched: 8. The V gene's germline CDR1 is SGHNT and CDR2 YENEEA. The CDR3 DNA reads TGTGCCAGCAGCTCTGGACAGGGAATAGACTACAATGAGCAGTTCTTC. Its translation is CASSSGQGIDYNEQFF.

The rearrangement joins TRBV5-1 to TRBJ2-5; D may be TRBD1 (6 bases). The V gene lost 4 bases and the J gene lost 3 bases, with 10 bases spanning the gap. There are 13 residues in the CDR3. Germline values: CDR1 SGHRS, CDR2 YFSETQ. CDR3 nucleotides: TGCGCCAGCAGCCTAAACAGGGAAGAGACCCAGTACTTC. This gives the protein CASSLNREETQYF.

The sample holds one count of this clone. The chain carries TRBV7-9 and TRBJ1-1; D remains ambiguous. Deletions cut 1 base from V and 9 bases from J, with 12 bases between. CDR1 and CDR2 (germline): SEHNR, FQNEAQ (reference sequence). The CDR3 totals 13 residues. CDR3: CASSLGSGSQAFF. In DNA, the CDR3 is TGTGCCAGCAGCTTAGGGTCAGGCTCGCAAGCTTTCTTT.

V and J are TRBV25-1 and TRBJ2-2; D call uncertain. This CDR3 comprises 12 residues. Trimming removed 1 base from V and 6 bases from J, with 3 bases in between. Germline values: CDR1 MGHDK, CDR2 SYGVNS. CDR3 in DNA: TGTGCCAGCAGTGAATGGGCCGGGGAGCTGTTTTTT. Translated: CASSEWAGELFF.

The J gene is TRBJ2-7, the V gene TRBV5-5; no firm D call. Germline values: CDR1 SGHKS, CDR2 YYEKEE (reference sequence). Trimming cost V 3 bases and J 3 bases, with 10 bases left between them. This CDR3 has 13 amino acids. Here the CDR3 DNA reads TGTGCCAGCAGCTGGGCGGAGTTCTACGAGCAGTACTTC. It encodes CASSWAEFYEQYF.

The rearrangement joins TRBV27 to TRBJ2-7; TRBD1 might be the D (6 bases). The V end lost 5 bases, the J end lost 1 base, and 15 bases lay between the germline ends. CDR3 size: 15 residues. Germline CDR1 is MNHEY and CDR2 is SMNVEV (reference sequence). CDR3 coding DNA: TGTGCCAGCAGTCCATACCGAGACAGGTCCTACGAGCAGTACTTC. This gives the protein CASSPYRDRSYEQYF.

The J gene is TRBJ1-2, the V gene TRBV7-8; D might be TRBD1 (5 bases). The V end lost 7 bases, the J end lost 3 bases, and 9 bases lay between the germline ends. Germline assignment: CDR1 SGHVS and CDR2 FQNEAQ. This CDR3 comprises 12 residues. CDR3 in DNA: TGTGCCAGCACCTCGGGACACTATGGCTACACCTTC. Protein product: CASTSGHYGYTF.

The CDR3 DNA sequence: TGTGCCAGCAGTGGAGACAGAGCAACTAATGAAAAACTGTTTTTT. Translating gives CASSGDRATNEKLFF. The V call is TRBV2, the J call TRBJ1-4; weak D call: TRBD1 (5 bases). Between the trimmed V and J ends, which lost 4 bases and 0 bases, there was a span of 9 bases. The CDR3 is 15 amino acids. Germline V gene sequence: CDR1 SNHLY, CDR2 FYNNEI.

The J gene is TRBJ1-4, the V gene TRBV28; 9 bases are a match to TRBD1. With V trimmed by 3 bases and J by 8 bases, 4 bases remained unmatched. CDR3 length equals 14 residues. CDR1 is MDHEN and CDR2 is SYDVKM in the germline V gene. The CDR3 protein is CASSLGQGGEKLFF. DNA of the CDR3: TGTGCCAGCAGTTTGGGACAGGGTGGAGAAAAACTGTTTTTT.

The chain has TRBV11-3 and TRBJ2-7, with D perhaps TRBD2 (7 bases). The CDR3 contains 16 residues. The V end was cut by 5 bases, the J end by 6 bases, with 23 bases between. Germline assignment: CDR1 SGHNT and CDR2 YENEEA. CDR3 nucleotides: TGTGCCAGCAGCAATTGGCGGTCGGGGGGCTGGGCCGAGCAGTACTTC. Protein product: CASSNWRSGGWAEQYF.

V and J are TRBV4-1 and TRBJ2-1; D not resolved. This CDR3 is 16 amino acids long. Per germline, CDR1 MGHRA and CDR2 YSYEKL. Trimming took off 4 bases at V and 0 bases at J, with 13 bases between the two ends. The CDR3 bases are TGCGCCAGCAGCCCTCGATTTCGGGCCTCCTACAATGAGCAGTTCTTC. This gives the protein CASSPRFRASYNEQFF.

The genes are TRBV13 and TRBJ2-1; 9 positions match TRBD2. CDR1 and CDR2 from the germline V gene are PRHDT and FYEKMQ (reference sequence). The CDR3 covers 15 residues. Trimming at V came to 2 bases and at J to 3 bases, leaving 2 bases not matched to a gene. DNA for the CDR3: TGTGCCAGCAGCTTAAGACTAGCGGACTACAATGAGCAGTTCTTC. This sequence encodes CASSLRLADYNEQFF.

V and J are TRBV18 and TRBJ1-1; no clear D. Germline V CDR1 and CDR2: KGHSH, LQKENI. CDR3 length: 13 amino acids. Trimming removed 10 bases from V and 1 base from J, with 13 bases in between. The CDR3 DNA reads as TGTGCCACCCGCTCGGGCCGGAACACTGAAGCTTTCTTT. This translates into CATRSGRNTEAFF. The full variable domain, completed using reference TRBV18 and TRBJ1-1, is NAGVMQNPRHLVRRRGQEARLRCSPMKGHSHVYWYRQLPEEGLKFMVYLQKENIIDESGMPKERFSAEFPKEGPSILRIQQVVRGDSAAYFCATRSGRNTEAFFGQGTRLTVV.

The rearrangement links TRBV5-4 to TRBJ1-1; 10 positions match TRBD1. V shed 4 bases and J 0 bases; nucleotides not matched to a gene: 3. CDR1 SGHNT and CDR2 YYREEE come from the germline V gene (reference sequence). The CDR3 length is 15 residues. CDR3 bases: TGTGCCAGCAGCCTGGGACAGGGGATGAACACTGAAGCTTTCTTT. Translating it yields CASSLGQGMNTEAFF.

The chain recombines TRBV11-2 with TRBJ1-1; D possibly corresponds to TRBD1 (5 bases). The CDR3 is made up of 13 amino acids. V gave up 2 bases and J gave up 5 bases, with 9 bases separating them. Germline-derived CDR1 and CDR2 are SGHAT and FQNNGV. CDR3 in amino acids: CASSLKEGTEAFF. The CDR3 coding sequence is TGTGCCAGCAGCTTAAAAGAGGGGACTGAAGCTTTCTTT.

The chain carries TRBV9 and TRBJ2-7, with TRBD1 identical over 9 bases. CDR1 is SGDLS and CDR2 is YYNGEE in the germline V gene. The CDR3 extends over 14 amino acids. The J segment lost 1 base and the V segment lost 4 bases, leaving 3 bases of the junction unmatched. The CDR3 sequence: CASSPGTGSYEQYF. In nucleotides, the CDR3 is TGTGCCAGCAGCCCTGGGACAGGGTCCTACGAGCAGTACTTC.

V is TRBV29-1 and J is TRBJ1-2; D gene ambiguous. Germline lookup yields CDR1 SQVTM and CDR2 ANQGSEA. The CDR3 consists of 11 residues. The V end was cut by 4 bases, the J end by 8 bases, with 11 bases between. The CDR3 loop reads CSVVRVGGYTF. The CDR3 nucleotides read TGCAGCGTTGTCAGAGTAGGGGGCTACACCTTC. The whole variable domain, filled in from reference TRBV29-1 and TRBJ1-2, reads SAVISQKPSRDICQRGTSLTIQCQVDSQVTMMFWYRQQPGQSLTLIATANQGSEATYESGFVIDKFPISRPNLTFSTLTVSNMSPEDSSIYLCSVVRVGGYTFGSGTRLTVV.

This rearrangement joins TRBV24-1 to TRBJ2-1, with 9 bases fitting TRBD2. Germline values: CDR1 KGHDR, CDR2 SFDVKD. The CDR3 runs to 15 residues. The J segment lost 0 bases and the V segment lost 6 bases, leaving 2 bases of the junction unmatched. CDR3 loop: CATSSGGFSYNEQFF. The CDR3 DNA reads TGTGCCACCAGTAGCGGGGGGTTCTCCTACAATGAGCAGTTCTTC.

J is TRBJ1-4 and V is TRBV2; TRBD1 matches 7 bases. J gave up 7 bases and V 0 bases, and 8 bases lay outside the gene matches. Germline CDR1 SNHLY, CDR2 FYNNEI. CDR3 length: 16 amino acids. The CDR3: CASSEARGGVREKLFF. The CDR3 DNA sequence: TGTGCCAGCAGTGAAGCGCGAGGGGGCGTGCGTGAAAAACTGTTTTTT.

The chain carries TRBV30 and TRBJ1-3, with no clear D. This CDR3 is 13 amino acids long. The V end lost 2 bases, the J end lost 0 bases, and 5 bases lay between the germline ends. The germline CDR1 and CDR2 sequences are GTSNPN and SVGIG (reference sequence). For the CDR3, the DNA is TGTGCCTGGAGTATAGTCTCTGGAAACACCATATATTTT. This gives the protein CAWSIVSGNTIYF.

This clone was observed a single time. The chain employs TRBV12-3 or TRBV12-4 and TRBJ2-7; D remains unclear. The CDR3 spans 12 residues. The ends were cut back, 3 bases at V and 6 bases at J, with 9 bases in the middle. The CDR3 reads CASSFYPREQYF. CDR3 DNA sequence: TGTGCCAGCAGTTTTTATCCCCGCGAGCAGTACTTC.

The chain carries TRBV11-3 and TRBJ1-1; possibly TRBD1 for D (5 bases). The germline V gene encodes CDR1 SGHNT and CDR2 YENEEA. CDR3 length equals 15 residues. The germline V and J ends were trimmed by 3 bases and 1 base, with 12 bases remaining between them. The CDR3 spells CASSFLGETNTEAFF. The CDR3, as DNA: TGTGCCAGCAGCTTCCTGGGGGAAACGAACACTGAAGCTTTCTTT.

The chain couples TRBV19 to TRBJ2-1; a weak D match, TRBD2 (6 bases). With 3 bases removed from V and 0 bases from J, the gap between germline ends came to 15 bases. Germline CDR1 LNHDA, CDR2 SQIVND (reference sequence). This CDR3 spans 17 amino acids. This CDR3 reads CASSISLEGRSYNEQFF. The CDR3 DNA reads TGTGCCAGTAGTATCTCTTTGGAGGGCCGCTCCTACAATGAGCAGTTCTTC.

The chain joins TRBV5-1 to TRBJ1-3; the D gene is possibly TRBD1 (5 bases). The CDR3 covers 14 residues. With 3 bases removed from V and 4 bases from J, the gap between germline ends came to 11 bases. The germline V gene has CDR1 SGHRS and CDR2 YFSETQ. CDR3 nucleotide sequence: TGCGCCAGCAGCTCAGGGACTCCAGGAAACACCATATATTTT. Translating gives CASSSGTPGNTIYF. Drawing the rest from reference TRBV5-1 and TRBJ1-3, the complete variable domain is KAGVTQTPRYLIKTRGQQVTLSCSPISGHRSVSWYQQTPGQGLQFLFEYFSETQRNKGNFPGRFSGRQFSNSRSEMNVSTLELGDSALYLCASSSGTPGNTIYFGEGSWLTVV.

V is TRBV6-5 and J is TRBJ1-2, with 7 bases matching TRBD1. CDR3 length equals 16 residues. The germline V gene has CDR1 MNHEY and CDR2 SVGAGI. Losses at the gene ends were 0 bases for V and 6 bases for J; bases not matched to a gene: 10. CDR3 residues: CASSYSGVGQVNGYTF. The CDR3 DNA is TGTGCCAGCAGTTACTCGGGGGTAGGACAGGTTAATGGCTACACCTTC.